The 15 T cell receptor beta chains below come from one sample, sequenced in a study of T cells after yellow fever vaccination. TCRdb re-called the 5' RACE reads with MiXCR, one entry per CDR3 protein. The table has around 500,000 distinct CDR3 sequences, 21% seen once. This specimen was PBMCs, taken 20 to 25 days after the first yellow fever vaccination. The receptors here all came from a man aged 18 to 30 who received the YFV17D yellow fever vaccine.

The chain links TRBV4-1 to TRBJ1-4; tentative D call: TRBD1 (5 bases). Germline V CDR1 and CDR2: MGHRA, YSYEKL. V dropped 1 base and J dropped 5 bases, with 17 bases sitting between them. The CDR3 extends over 17 amino acids. CDR3 in amino acids: CASSQVLPGGGNEKLFF. CDR3 bases: TGCGCCAGCAGCCAAGTGCTCCCGGGCGGGGGGAATGAAAAACTGTTTTTT.

This clonotype was found a few times. The rearrangement joins TRBV9 to TRBJ2-1, with TRBD2 matching 10 bases. From germline, CDR1 is SGDLS and CDR2 YYNGEE. The CDR3 spans 17 residues. With 4 bases clipped from V and 2 bases from J, the junction kept 9 bases outside the gene matches. CDR3 in DNA: TGTGCCAGCAGCTTCGAGACTCTAGCGGGGGCCTACAATGAGCAGTTCTTC. Translating it yields CASSFETLAGAYNEQFF.

The V gene is TRBV5-1, the J gene TRBJ2-7, with 8 bases aligning to TRBD1. Trimming at V came to 2 bases and at J to 5 bases, leaving 9 bases not matched to a gene. Germline CDR1 SGHRS, CDR2 YFSETQ. CDR3 length: 15 residues. The CDR3 region is CASSFYPGQGDEQYV. For the CDR3, the DNA is TGCGCCAGCAGCTTCTACCCTGGACAGGGCGACGAGCAGTACGTC.

The chain recombines TRBV5-4 with TRBJ1-1; the D is unclear. The CDR3 sequence is 17 residues long. CDR1 is SGHNT, CDR2 YYREEE, per germline (reference sequence). V was trimmed by 0 bases and J by 2 bases, leaving 17 bases between them. CDR3 sequence: CASSLGLRGGLNTEAFF. The CDR3, as DNA: TGTGCCAGCAGCTTGGGTCTCCGGGGTGGGCTAAACACTGAAGCTTTCTTT.

This clonotype was seen only a few times. The J gene is TRBJ2-5, the V gene TRBV4-1; 7 nucleotides align to TRBD1. This CDR3 has 16 residues. Germline V CDR1 and CDR2: MGHRA, YSYEKL. V shed 2 bases and J 2 bases; nucleotides not matched to a gene: 8. In DNA, the CDR3 is TGCGCCAGCAGCCAATCGTCGACAGGGCCTCAAGAGACCCAGTACTTC. Translated, it gives CASSQSSTGPQETQYF.

Only a few counts were recorded for this clonotype. The V call is TRBV5-1, the J call TRBJ2-5, with 7 bases identical to TRBD1. CDR3 length: 16 amino acids. Germline V gene data show CDR1 as SGHRS and CDR2 as YFSETQ. Trimming at V came to 2 bases and at J to 4 bases, leaving 11 bases not matched to a gene. The CDR3: CASSFRQGGFRETQYF. The CDR3 region has the DNA TGCGCCAGCAGCTTCCGACAGGGCGGGTTCCGAGAGACCCAGTACTTC.

The chain joins TRBV24-1 to TRBJ1-2; D is ambiguous. The ends were cut back, 4 bases at V and 6 bases at J, with 8 bases in the middle. The CDR3 covers 12 residues. CDR1 KGHDR and CDR2 SFDVKD come from the germline V gene. The CDR3 sequence: CATSDRTDGYTF. The DNA for the CDR3 is TGTGCCACCAGTGACAGGACGGATGGCTACACCTTC.

This chain joins TRBV20-1 and TRBJ2-3; TRBD2 matches at 11 bases. The CDR3 contains 14 residues. Germline CDR1 DFQATT, CDR2 SNEGSKA (reference sequence). The CDR3 region has the DNA TGCAGCCCTCTAGCGGGGGGCTCTTTAGATACGCAGTATTTT. Amino acid sequence: CSPLAGGSLDTQYF.

This clonotype was picked up a small number of times. The chain joins TRBV7-4 to TRBJ2-7; 10 bases agree with TRBD1. The V segment lost 3 bases and the J segment 6 bases; nucleotides outside the gene matches: 2. This CDR3 region has 13 residues. Germline CDR1 and CDR2: SGHVT and SQSDAQ. The CDR3 region has the DNA TGTGCCAGCAGCTTCGGACAGGGGGGCGAGCAGTACGTC. Encoded protein: CASSFGQGGEQYV.

J is TRBJ2-7 and V is TRBV7-2; TRBD2 aligns across 7 bases. The germline V gene has CDR1 SGHTA and CDR2 FQGNSA. The CDR3 contains 15 residues. V shed 0 bases and J 1 base; nucleotides not matched to a gene: 3. This CDR3 reads CASSLAWGGSYEQYF. The CDR3 DNA sequence: TGTGCCAGCAGCTTAGCGTGGGGGGGGTCCTACGAGCAGTACTTC. The full variable domain, with the rest looked up from reference TRBV7-2 and TRBJ2-7, is GAGVSQSPSNKVTEKGKDVELRCDPISGHTALYWYRQSLGQGLEFLIYFQGNSAPDKSGLPSDRFSAERTGGSVSTLTIQRTQQEDSAVYLCASSLAWGGSYEQYFGPGTRLTVT.

This clonotype was counted between two and nine times. This chain joins TRBV6-5 and TRBJ1-4; no clear D gene. V lost 2 bases and J lost 7, with 11 bases in between. CDR1 is MNHEY, CDR2 SVGAGI, per germline. The CDR3 runs 14 residues. As DNA, the CDR3 is TGTGCCAGCAGTTACCTGGGGAATGGTGAAAAACTGTTTTTT. Translating it yields CASSYLGNGEKLFF.

The chain employs TRBV5-4 and TRBJ2-3, with 10 positions matching TRBD2. The germline V gene encodes CDR1 SGHNT and CDR2 YYREEE (reference sequence). After removal of 0 bases from V and 4 bases from J, the junction contained 8 bases not matched to a gene. This CDR3 has 17 amino acids. In nucleotides, the CDR3 is TGTGCCAGCAGCTTGGCCTACAGCGGGGGGGATTCAGATACGCAGTATTTT. Protein sequence: CASSLAYSGGDSDTQYF. Together with reference TRBV5-4 and TRBJ2-3, the CDR3 gives the full variable domain: ETGVTQSPTHLIKTRGQQVTLRCSSQSGHNTVSWYQQALGQGPQFIFQYYREEENGRGNFPPRFSGLQFPNYSSELNVNALELDDSALYLCASSLAYSGGDSDTQYFGPGTRLTVL.

Ten or more counts support this clonotype. The germline gene is not matched at one end of the junction; a read error may be the cause. The chain has TRBV3-1 and TRBJ1-4, with D possibly TRBD1 on 5 matching bases. The germline gives CDR1 LGHDT, CDR2 YNNKEL (reference sequence). This CDR3 region has 15 residues. DNA of the CDR3: TGTGCCAGCAGTGATACCGGGACCACTACTGAAAAACTGTTTTTT. Protein sequence: CASSDTGTTTEKLFF.

The chain joins TRBV14 to TRBJ2-3; D is possibly TRBD2 (5 bases). V was clipped by 0 bases and J by 9 bases, with 10 bases between them. This CDR3 has 13 residues. CDR1 is SGHDN and CDR2 is FVKESK in the germline V gene. This CDR3 is CASSQDHSGTQYF. As DNA, the CDR3 is TGTGCCAGCAGCCAAGATCACAGCGGAACGCAGTATTTT. The entire variable domain, with the rest obtained from reference TRBV14 and TRBJ2-3, is as follows: EAGVTQFPSHSVIEKGQTVTLRCDPISGHDNLYWYRRVMGKEIKFLLHFVKESKQDESGMPNNRFLAERTGGTYSTLKVQPAELEDSGVYFCASSQDHSGTQYFGPGTRLTVL.

This clonotype was found a few times. The chain recombines TRBV19 with TRBJ2-7; possibly TRBD2 for D (6 bases). The V end lost 3 bases, the J end lost 3 bases, and 15 bases lay between the germline ends. The CDR3 length is 15 residues. CDR1 LNHDA and CDR2 SQIVND come from the germline V gene (reference sequence). Here the CDR3 reads CASSISGTGVYEQYF. The CDR3 DNA sequence: TGTGCCAGTAGTATTTCAGGGACTGGGGTCTACGAGCAGTACTTC.